This section outlines one T cell receptor (beta chain) sequence together with its context. This entry belongs to a study of shared clonotypes between healthy human individuals. Subsets obtained from CD4+ cells comprised CD45RA+ naive and CD45RA-negative memory cells. The repertoire was sequenced with immunoSEQ multiplex PCR; TCRdb's copy has only in-frame clones and lacks some. The sample lists around 2.1 million clones; about 94% were seen once. The CDR3 loop spans 16 amino acids. Germline CDR1 reads SGHTA; CDR2 reads FQGNSA. The V end was cut by 1 base, the J end by 1 base, with 13 bases between. The source of this sequence is a man aged 18 to 29 in good health. The specimen sequenced was naive CD4+ T cells sorted from blood. Regarding subset: CD45RA+ positively selected. The chain links TRBV7-2 to TRBJ1-1; D gene uncertain. Here the CDR3 DNA reads TGTGCCAGCAGCTTAGGGGCAGACCGGAGGAACACTGAAGCTTTCTTT. It encodes CASSLGADRRNTEAFF.